This T cell receptor beta chain emerged from a study of STAT5B mutations in CD4+ large granular lymphocyte leukemia. Broader study findings: Data were not HLA-matched across samples. 8/27 top patient clones versus 2/35 control clones were TRBV06-family.

Sequencing was at survey level. In the source study's methods: The detection floor for productive clonotype frequency was 2.59 x 10-5. Measured with immunoSEQ multiplex PCR; TCRdb has only the in-frame clones, and not every one. V, J and clone size were drawn from that table, and D and trimming were deduced from the DNA. Of about 30,000 clones listed, less than 85% are singletons. A word on this clone: Antigen unknown.

V lost 0 bases, J lost 7 bases, and 9 bases stayed unmatched. The CDR3 extends over 17 amino acids. CDR1 LGHNA and CDR2 YSLEER come from the germline V gene. The chain combines TRBV4-3 with TRBJ2-2, with 9 bases matching TRBD2. The sequenced material came from CD4+ T cells from blood buffy coats. The TCR originated in a human donor in good health. Written as DNA, the CDR3 is TGCGCCAGCAGCCAAGAACCGGCGGGAGGGTCAGGCGGGGAGCTGTTTTTT. Translation gives CASSQEPAGGSGGELFF.